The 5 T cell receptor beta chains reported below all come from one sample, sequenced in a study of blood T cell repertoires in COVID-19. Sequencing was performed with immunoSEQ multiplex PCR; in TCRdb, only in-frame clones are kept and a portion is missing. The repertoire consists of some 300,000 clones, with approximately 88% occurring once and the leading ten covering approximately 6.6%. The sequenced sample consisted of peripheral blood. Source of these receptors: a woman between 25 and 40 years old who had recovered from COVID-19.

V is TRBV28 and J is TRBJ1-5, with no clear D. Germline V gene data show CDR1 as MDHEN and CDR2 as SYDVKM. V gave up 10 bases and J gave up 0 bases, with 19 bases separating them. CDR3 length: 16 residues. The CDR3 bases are TGTGCCACCAAAGCGGGCCGTACCAATAGCAATCAGCCCCAGCATTTT. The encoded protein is CATKAGRTNSNQPQHF. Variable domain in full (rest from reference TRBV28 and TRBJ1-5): DVKVTQSSRYLVKRTGEKVFLECVQDMDHENMFWYRQDPGLGLRLIYFSYDVKMKEKGDIPEGYSVSREKKERFSLILESASTNQTSMYLCATKAGRTNSNQPQHFGDGTRLSIL.

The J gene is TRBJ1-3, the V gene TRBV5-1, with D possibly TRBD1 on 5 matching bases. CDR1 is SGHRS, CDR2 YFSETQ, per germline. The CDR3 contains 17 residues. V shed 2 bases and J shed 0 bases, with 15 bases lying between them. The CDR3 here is CASSFEGRDFSGNTIYF. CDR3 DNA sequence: TGCGCCAGCAGCTTCGAGGGACGGGACTTCTCTGGAAACACCATATATTTT. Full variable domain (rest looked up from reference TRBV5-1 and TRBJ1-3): KAGVTQTPRYLIKTRGQQVTLSCSPISGHRSVSWYQQTPGQGLQFLFEYFSETQRNKGNFPGRFSGRQFSNSRSEMNVSTLELGDSALYLCASSFEGRDFSGNTIYFGEGSWLTVV.

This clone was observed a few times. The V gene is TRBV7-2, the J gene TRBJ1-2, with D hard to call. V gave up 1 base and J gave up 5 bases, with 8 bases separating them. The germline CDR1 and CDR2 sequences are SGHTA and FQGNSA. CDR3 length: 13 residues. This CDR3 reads CASSLGPLYGYTF. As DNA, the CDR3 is TGTGCCAGCAGCTTAGGGCCGCTTTATGGCTACACCTTC.

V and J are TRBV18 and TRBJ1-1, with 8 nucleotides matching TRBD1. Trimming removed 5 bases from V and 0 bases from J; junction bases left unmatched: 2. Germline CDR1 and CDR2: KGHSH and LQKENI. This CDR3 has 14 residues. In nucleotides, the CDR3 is TGTGCCAGCTCAGAGGACAGGGTGAACACTGAAGCTTTCTTT. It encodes CASSEDRVNTEAFF.

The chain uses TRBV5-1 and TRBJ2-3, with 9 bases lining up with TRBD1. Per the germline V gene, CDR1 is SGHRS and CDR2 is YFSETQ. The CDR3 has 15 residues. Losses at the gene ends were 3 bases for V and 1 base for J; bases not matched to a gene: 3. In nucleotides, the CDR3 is TGCGCCAGCAGCTCCGGGACAGGGCGCACAGATACGCAGTATTTT. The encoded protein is CASSSGTGRTDTQYF.